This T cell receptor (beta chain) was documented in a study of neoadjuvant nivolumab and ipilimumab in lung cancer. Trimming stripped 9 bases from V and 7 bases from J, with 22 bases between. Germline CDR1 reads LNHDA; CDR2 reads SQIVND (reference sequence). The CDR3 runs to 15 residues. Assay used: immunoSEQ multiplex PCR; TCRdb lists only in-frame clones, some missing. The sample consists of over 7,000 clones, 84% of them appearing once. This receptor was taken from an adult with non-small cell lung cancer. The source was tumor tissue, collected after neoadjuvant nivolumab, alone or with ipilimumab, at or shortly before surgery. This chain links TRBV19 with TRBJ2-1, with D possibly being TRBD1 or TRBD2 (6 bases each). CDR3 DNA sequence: TGTGCCAGCAAACATGCGGGACACCGGGCTAATGAGCAGTTCTTC. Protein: CASKHAGHRANEQFF.